This T cell receptor beta chain emerged from a study of cytomegalovirus exposure and HLA in healthy donors. Germline CDR1 WNHNN, CDR2 SYGVQD (reference sequence). V was pared by 11 bases and J by 0 bases, with 17 bases between. CDR3 length: 14 residues. Both 60 Vbeta primers and 13 Jbeta primers went into the PCR. Method: immunoSEQ multiplex PCR; TCRdb's copy keeps in-frame clones and lacks some. Altogether some 150,000 clones are present, roughly four fifths being singletons, with the ten largest covering around a tenth. The chain recombines TRBV10-1 with TRBJ2-7; a weak D match, TRBD2 (5 bases). This TCR derives from a man aged 50-60 years in good health and CMV-seropositive. The sample taken for sequencing was PBMCs. The CDR3 region is CARPGGYCSYEQYF. In nucleotides, the CDR3 is TGCGCCCGCCCGGGCGGGTATTGCTCCTACGAGCAGTACTTC.